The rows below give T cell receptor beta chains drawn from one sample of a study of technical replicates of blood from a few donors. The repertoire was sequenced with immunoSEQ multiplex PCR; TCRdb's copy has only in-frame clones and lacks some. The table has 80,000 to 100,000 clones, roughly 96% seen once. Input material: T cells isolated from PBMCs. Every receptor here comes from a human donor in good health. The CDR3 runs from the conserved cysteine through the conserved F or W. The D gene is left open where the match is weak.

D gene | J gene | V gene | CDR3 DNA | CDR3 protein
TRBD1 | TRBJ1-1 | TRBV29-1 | TGCAGAGCAGGGGGCGCGAACACTGAAGCTTTCTTT | CRAGGANTEAFF
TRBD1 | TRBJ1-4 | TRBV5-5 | TGTGCCAGCAGACGGGACAGCCTCAATGAAAAACTGTTTTTT | CASRRDSLNEKLFF
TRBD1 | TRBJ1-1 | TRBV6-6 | TGTGCCAGCAGGGACAGGGAAAACACTGAAGCTTTCTTT | CASRDRENTEAFF
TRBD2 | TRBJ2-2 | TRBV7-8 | TGTGCCAGCAGCTCGGCGGGGGGCACCGGGGAGCTGTTTTTT | CASSSAGGTGELFF
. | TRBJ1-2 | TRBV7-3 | TGTGCCAGCAGCTTAACCCCGACGGGAGGTGGCTACACCTTC | CASSLTPTGGGYTF
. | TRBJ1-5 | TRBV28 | TGTGCCAGCAGACCAGGGGGCAATCAGCCCCAGCATTTT | CASRPGGNQPQHF
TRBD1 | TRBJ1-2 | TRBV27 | TGTGCCAGCAGTTCGGCCCTCTCAGGGGGTGATGGCTACACCTTC | CASSSALSGGDGYTF
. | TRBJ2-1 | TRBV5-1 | TGCGCCAGCAGCTTGTTATCCTCCTACAATGAGCAGTTCTTC | CASSLLSSYNEQFF
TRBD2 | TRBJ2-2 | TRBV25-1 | TGTGCCAGCAGTGAATTGCCTAGCGGGAGAAACGGGGAGCTGTTTTTT | CASSELPSGRNGELFF
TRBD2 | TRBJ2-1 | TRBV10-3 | TGTGCCATGGGCAGCGGGGGATACAATGAGCAGTTCTTC | CAMGSGGYNEQFF
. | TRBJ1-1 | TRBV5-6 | TGTGCCAGCAGCTTCCACTCTGAAGCTTTCTTT | CASSFHSEAFF
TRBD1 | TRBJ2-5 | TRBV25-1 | TGTGCCAGCAGTGAAGCGACTTGGACAGGGCAAGAGACCCAGTACTTC | CASSEATWTGQETQYF
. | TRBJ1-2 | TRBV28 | TGTGCCAGCAGTGACCTCCGAAGAGGGTATGGCTACACCTTC | CASSDLRRGYGYTF
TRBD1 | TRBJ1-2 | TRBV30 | TGTGCCTGGAGTGTACCCGCAAGAGACAGGGAAAACTATGGCTACACCTTC | CAWSVPARDRENYGYTF
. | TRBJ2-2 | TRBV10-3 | TGTGCCATCACGCCAGGGCCCGGGGAGCTGTTTTTT | CAITPGPGELFF
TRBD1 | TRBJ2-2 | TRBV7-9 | TGTGCCAGCAAGGACCTGGCGGGACAGGGTACCGGGGAGCTGTTTTTT | CASKDLAGQGTGELFF
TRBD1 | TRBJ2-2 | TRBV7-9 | TGTGCCAGCAGCATCGGGACAGGGGAGGCCGGGGAGCTGTTTTTT | CASSIGTGEAGELFF
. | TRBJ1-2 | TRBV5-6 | TGTGCCAGCAGCTTGTTTCGGGATCCGAACTATGGCTACACCTTC | CASSLFRDPNYGYTF
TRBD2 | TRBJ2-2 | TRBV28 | TGTGCCAGCTGGAGGAGCGGGAGAGATCCCGGGGAGCTGTTTTTT | CASWRSGRDPGELFF
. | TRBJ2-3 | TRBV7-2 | TGTGCCAGCAGCTTTCAGCGGGGCACAGATACGCAGTATTTT | CASSFQRGTDTQYF